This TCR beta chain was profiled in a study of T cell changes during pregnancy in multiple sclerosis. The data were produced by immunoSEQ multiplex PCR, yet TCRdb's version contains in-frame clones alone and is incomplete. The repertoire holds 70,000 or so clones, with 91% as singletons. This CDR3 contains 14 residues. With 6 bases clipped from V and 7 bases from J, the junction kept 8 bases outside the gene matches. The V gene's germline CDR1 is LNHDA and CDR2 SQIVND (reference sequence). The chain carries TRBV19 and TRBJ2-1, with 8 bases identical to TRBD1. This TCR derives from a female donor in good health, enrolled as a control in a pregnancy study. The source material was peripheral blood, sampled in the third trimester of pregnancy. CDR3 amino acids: CASRFGQGQNEQFF. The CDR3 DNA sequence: TGTGCCAGTAGATTCGGACAGGGACAAAATGAGCAGTTCTTC. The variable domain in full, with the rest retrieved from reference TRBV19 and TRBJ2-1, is DGGITQSPKYLFRKEGQNVTLSCEQNLNHDAMYWYRQDPGQGLRLIYYSQIVNDFQKGDIAEGYSVSREKKESFPLTVTSAQKNPTAFYLCASRFGQGQNEQFFGPGTRLTVL.